This TCR beta chain emerged from a study of a mutant IDH1 vaccine in newly diagnosed glioma. In the study overall: There were roughly 62% males and roughly 40% females among treated patients, whose mean age was about 40 years.

Described time point: baseline, week 1 (first vaccination visit). Treatment here: pre-vaccination baseline after standard-of-care therapy. Some clones are missing from TCRdb's copy, which holds only in-frame ones; the method was immunoSEQ multiplex PCR. The table includes more than 80,000 clones, roughly 85% detected once. CDR3 length: 14 residues. CDR1 is SGDLS, CDR2 YYNGEE, per germline. The V and J ends lost 2 bases and 4 bases, in that order; junction bases with no gene match: 3. The study's findings and limits: There seemed to be no relation between pseudoprogression and changes in top peripheral T cell clonotypes. Vaccine-induced immune responses occurred in 90% to 95% of patients.

About this clone itself: The antigen is not known. This sample also contains other DNA sequences that code for the same CDR3.

This sequence originates from a woman aged 50 to 60 with glioma. Sequences were derived from PBMCs, sampled from a glioma patient treated with radiotherapy, temozolomide or both. The chain joins TRBV9 to TRBJ1-5, with TRBD1 matching over 7 bases. The chain's CDR3 is CASSVGTVNQPQHF. For the CDR3, the DNA is TGTGCCAGCAGCGTTGGGACAGTGAATCAGCCCCAGCATTTT.